The entry below describes one TCR beta chain. Its specificity is not known. The sample originates from a study of T cell responses to AZD1222 COVID-19 vaccine. Study results and limitations: Unmutated regions of variants are reportedly targeted by nearly half of spike-specific TCRs. Spike-specific TCR breadth and depth grew following two AZD1222 doses.

Sequenced by immunoSEQ multiplex PCR; TCRdb stores in-frame clones only, minus some. The sample lists roughly 100,000 clones; 75% to 90% were seen once. V lost 4 bases, J lost 6 bases, and 2 bases stayed unmatched. The CDR3 has 12 amino acids. CDR1 and CDR2 from the germline V gene are SGHTS and YDEGEE. The TCR was taken from an adult in good health. V is TRBV5-8 and J is TRBJ2-7, with 9 bases matching TRBD1. This specimen was peripheral blood, taken on day 0 of AZD1222 vaccination. The CDR3 DNA reads TGTGCCAGCAGCATGGACAGGGGCGAGCAGTACTTC. This encodes CASSMDRGEQYF.